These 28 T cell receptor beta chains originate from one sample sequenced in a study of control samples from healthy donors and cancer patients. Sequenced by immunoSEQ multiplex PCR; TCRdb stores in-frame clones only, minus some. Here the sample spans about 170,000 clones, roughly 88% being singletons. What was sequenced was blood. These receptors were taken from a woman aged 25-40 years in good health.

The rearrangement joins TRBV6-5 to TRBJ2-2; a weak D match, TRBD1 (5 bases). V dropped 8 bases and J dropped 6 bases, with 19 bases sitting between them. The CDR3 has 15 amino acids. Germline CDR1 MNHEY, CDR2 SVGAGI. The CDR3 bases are TGTGCCAGCGTTTCCGCAGGGAAGGTGCCCGGGGAGCTGTTTTTT. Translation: CASVSAGKVPGELFF.

The CDR3 nucleotides are TGTGCCAGCTCCCGGAAAAGCGGGCAATCCTACGAGCAGTACGTC. This sequence encodes CASSRKSGQSYEQYV. The V call is TRBV18, the J call TRBJ2-7; tentative D call: TRBD2 (6 bases). Germline assignment: CDR1 KGHSH and CDR2 LQKENI. Trimming left V 6 bases short and J 1 base short, with 16 bases between. This CDR3 contains 15 residues.

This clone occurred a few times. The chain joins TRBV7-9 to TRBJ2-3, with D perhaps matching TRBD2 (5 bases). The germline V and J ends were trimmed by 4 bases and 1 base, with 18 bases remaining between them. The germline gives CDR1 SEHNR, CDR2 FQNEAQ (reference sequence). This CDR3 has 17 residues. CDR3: CASSSLTGRFGTDTQYF. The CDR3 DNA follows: TGTGCCAGCAGCTCCCTCACGGGGAGATTTGGCACAGATACGCAGTATTTT. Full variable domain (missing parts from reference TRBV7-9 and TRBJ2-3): DTGVSQNPRHKITKRGQNVTFRCDPISEHNRLYWYRQTLGQGPEFLTYFQNEAQLEKSRLLSDRFSAERPKGSFSTLEIQRTEQGDSAMYLCASSSLTGRFGTDTQYFGPGTRLTVL.

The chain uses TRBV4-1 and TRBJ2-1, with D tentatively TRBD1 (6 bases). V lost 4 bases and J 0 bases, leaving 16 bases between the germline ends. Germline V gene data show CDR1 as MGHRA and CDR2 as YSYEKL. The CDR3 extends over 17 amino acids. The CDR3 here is CASSPLTGAGSYNEQFF. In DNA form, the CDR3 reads TGCGCCAGCAGCCCCCTGACAGGTGCGGGCTCCTACAATGAGCAGTTCTTC.

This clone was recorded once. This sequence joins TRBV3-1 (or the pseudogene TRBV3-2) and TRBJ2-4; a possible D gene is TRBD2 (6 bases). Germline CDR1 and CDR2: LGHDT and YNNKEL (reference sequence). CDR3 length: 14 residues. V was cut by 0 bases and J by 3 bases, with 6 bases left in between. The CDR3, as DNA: TGTGCCAGCAGCCAAGATAGCGGCAAAAACATTCAGTACTTC. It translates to CASSQDSGKNIQYF.

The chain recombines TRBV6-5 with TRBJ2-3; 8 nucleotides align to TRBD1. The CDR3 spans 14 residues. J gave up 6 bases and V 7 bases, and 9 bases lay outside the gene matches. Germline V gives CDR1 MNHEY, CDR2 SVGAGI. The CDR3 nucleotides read TGTGCCAGCACCGGATCGACAGGGGTCGATACGCAGTATTTT. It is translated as CASTGSTGVDTQYF.

The CDR3 bases are TGTGCCACCAGTGACCCTAATAGGGGCGCGGAGACCCAGTACTTC. Translation gives CATSDPNRGAETQYF. The chain combines TRBV24-1 with TRBJ2-5, with a weak D call TRBD1 (5 bases). This CDR3 has 15 amino acids. V lost 4 bases and J 5 bases, leaving 16 bases between the germline ends. Germline V CDR1 and CDR2: KGHDR, SFDVKD.

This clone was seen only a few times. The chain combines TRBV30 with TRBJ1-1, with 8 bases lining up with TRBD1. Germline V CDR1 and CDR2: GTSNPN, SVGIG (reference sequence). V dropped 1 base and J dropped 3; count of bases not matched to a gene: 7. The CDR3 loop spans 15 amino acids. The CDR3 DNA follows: TGTGCCTGGAGTGGCAGGGGGCGTCGGGACACTGAAGCTTTCTTT. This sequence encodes CAWSGRGRRDTEAFF. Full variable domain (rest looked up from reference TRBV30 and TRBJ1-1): SQTIHQWPATLVQPVGSPLSLECTVEGTSNPNLYWYRQAAGRGLQLLFYSVGIGQISSEVPQNLSASRPQDRQFILSSKKLLLSDSGFYLCAWSGRGRRDTEAFFGQGTRLTVV.

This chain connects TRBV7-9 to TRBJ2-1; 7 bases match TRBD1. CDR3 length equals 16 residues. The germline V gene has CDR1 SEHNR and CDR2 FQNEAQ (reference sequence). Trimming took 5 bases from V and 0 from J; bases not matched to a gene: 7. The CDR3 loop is CASSLYRGYSYNEQFF. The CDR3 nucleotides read TGTGCCAGCAGCCTGTACAGGGGATACTCCTACAATGAGCAGTTCTTC.

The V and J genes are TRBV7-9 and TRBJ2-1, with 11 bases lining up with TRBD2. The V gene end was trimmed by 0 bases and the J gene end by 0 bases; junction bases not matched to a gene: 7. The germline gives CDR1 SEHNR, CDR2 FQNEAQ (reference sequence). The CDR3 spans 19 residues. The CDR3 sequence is CASSLAFRTSGSSYNEQFF. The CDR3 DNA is TGTGCCAGCAGCTTAGCCTTTCGCACTAGCGGGAGCTCCTACAATGAGCAGTTCTTC. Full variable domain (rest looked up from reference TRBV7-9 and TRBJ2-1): DTGVSQNPRHKITKRGQNVTFRCDPISEHNRLYWYRQTLGQGPEFLTYFQNEAQLEKSRLLSDRFSAERPKGSFSTLEIQRTEQGDSAMYLCASSLAFRTSGSSYNEQFFGPGTRLTVL.

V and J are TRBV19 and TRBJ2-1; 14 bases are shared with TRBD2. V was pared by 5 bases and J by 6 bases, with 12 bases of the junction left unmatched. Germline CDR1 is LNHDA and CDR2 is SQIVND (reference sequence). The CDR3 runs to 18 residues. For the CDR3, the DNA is TGTGCCAGTAGTCCCCGACCCGGGACTAGCGGGAGTGTCAATGAGCAGTTCTTC. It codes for CASSPRPGTSGSVNEQFF.

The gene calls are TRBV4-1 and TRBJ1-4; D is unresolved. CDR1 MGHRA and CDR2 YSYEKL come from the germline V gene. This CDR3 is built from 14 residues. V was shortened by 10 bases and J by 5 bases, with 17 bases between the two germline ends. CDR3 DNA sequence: TGCGCCACTAGGGCGAGTCGGGGAAATGAAAAACTGTTTTTT. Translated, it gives CATRASRGNEKLFF.

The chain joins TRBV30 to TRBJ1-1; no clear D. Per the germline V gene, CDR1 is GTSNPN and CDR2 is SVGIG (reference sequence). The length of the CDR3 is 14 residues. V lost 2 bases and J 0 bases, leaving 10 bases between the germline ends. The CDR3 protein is CAWSPNALNTEAFF. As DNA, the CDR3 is TGTGCCTGGAGTCCGAACGCTTTGAACACTGAAGCTTTCTTT. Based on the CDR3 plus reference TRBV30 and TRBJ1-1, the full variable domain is SQTIHQWPATLVQPVGSPLSLECTVEGTSNPNLYWYRQAAGRGLQLLFYSVGIGQISSEVPQNLSASRPQDRQFILSSKKLLLSDSGFYLCAWSPNALNTEAFFGQGTRLTVV.

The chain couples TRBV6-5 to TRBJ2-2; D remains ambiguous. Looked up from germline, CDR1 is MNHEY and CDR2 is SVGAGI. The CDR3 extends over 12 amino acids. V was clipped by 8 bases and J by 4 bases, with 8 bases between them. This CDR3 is CASRSSTGELFF. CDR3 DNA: TGTGCCAGCCGGTCGAGCACCGGGGAGCTGTTTTTT.

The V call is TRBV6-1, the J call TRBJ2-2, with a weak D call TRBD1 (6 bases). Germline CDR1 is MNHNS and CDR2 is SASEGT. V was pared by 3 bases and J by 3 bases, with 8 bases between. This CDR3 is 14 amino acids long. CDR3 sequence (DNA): TGTGCCAGCAGTGAGGGGGCCTACACCGGGGAGCTGTTTTTT. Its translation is CASSEGAYTGELFF.

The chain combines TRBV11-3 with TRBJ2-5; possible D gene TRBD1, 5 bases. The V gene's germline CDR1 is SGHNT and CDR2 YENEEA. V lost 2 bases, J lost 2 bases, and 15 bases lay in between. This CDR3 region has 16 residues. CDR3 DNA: TGTGCCAGCAGCTTAATATCATCTAGGGGTCAAGAGACCCAGTACTTC. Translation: CASSLISSRGQETQYF. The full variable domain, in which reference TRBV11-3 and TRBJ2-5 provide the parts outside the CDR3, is EAGVVQSPRYKIIEKKQPVAFWCNPISGHNTLYWYLQNLGQGPELLIRYENEEAVDDSQLPKDRFSAERLKGVDSTLKIQPAELGDSAVYLCASSLISSRGQETQYFGPGTRLLVL.

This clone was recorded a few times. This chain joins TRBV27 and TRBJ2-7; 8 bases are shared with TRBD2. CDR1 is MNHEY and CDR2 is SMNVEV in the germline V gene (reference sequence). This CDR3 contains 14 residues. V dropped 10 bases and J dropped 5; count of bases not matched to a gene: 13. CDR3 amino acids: CATTRAGGSHEQYF. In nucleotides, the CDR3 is TGTGCCACCACCCGGGCGGGAGGATCCCACGAGCAGTACTTC.

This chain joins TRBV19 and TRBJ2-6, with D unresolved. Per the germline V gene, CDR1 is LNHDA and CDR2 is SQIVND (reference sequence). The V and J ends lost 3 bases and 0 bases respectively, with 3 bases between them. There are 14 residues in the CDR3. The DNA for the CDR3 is TGTGCCAGTAGTATCTCCTCTGGGGCCAACGTCCTGACTTTC. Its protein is CASSISSGANVLTF.

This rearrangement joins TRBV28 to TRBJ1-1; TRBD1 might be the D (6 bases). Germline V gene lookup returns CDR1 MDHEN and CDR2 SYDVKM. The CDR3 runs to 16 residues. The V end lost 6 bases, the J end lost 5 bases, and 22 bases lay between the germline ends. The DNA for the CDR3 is TGTGCCAGCAGGGTTCGCCAGGGGCAGGTTGGGACTGAAGCTTTCTTT. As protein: CASRVRQGQVGTEAFF.

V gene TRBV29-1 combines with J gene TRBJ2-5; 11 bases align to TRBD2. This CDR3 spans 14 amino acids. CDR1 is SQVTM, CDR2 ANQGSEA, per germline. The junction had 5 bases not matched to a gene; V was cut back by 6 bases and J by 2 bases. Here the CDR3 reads CSVAGLADQETQYF. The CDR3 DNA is TGCAGCGTAGCGGGACTAGCGGATCAAGAGACCCAGTACTTC.

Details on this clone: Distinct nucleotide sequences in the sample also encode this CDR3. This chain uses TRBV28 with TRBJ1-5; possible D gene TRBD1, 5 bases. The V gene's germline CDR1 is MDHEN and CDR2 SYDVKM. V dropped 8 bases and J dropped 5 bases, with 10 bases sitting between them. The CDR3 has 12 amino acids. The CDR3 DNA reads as TGTGCCAGCTCCTCGGGGGATCAGCCCCAGCATTTT. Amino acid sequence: CASSSGDQPQHF.

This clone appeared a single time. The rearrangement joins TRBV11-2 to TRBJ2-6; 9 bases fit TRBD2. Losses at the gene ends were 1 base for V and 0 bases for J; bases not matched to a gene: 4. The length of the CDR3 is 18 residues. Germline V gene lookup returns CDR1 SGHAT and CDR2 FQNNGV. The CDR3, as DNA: TGTGCCAGCAGCTTAGGTCCTAGCGGGGCCTCTGGGGCCAACGTCCTGACTTTC. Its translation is CASSLGPSGASGANVLTF.

CDR3 in amino acids: CAISDDSSYEQYV. The CDR3 DNA sequence: TGTGCCATCAGTGACGACAGTTCCTACGAGCAGTACGTC. The J gene is TRBJ2-7, the V gene TRBV10-3; a possible D gene is TRBD1 (5 bases). V was clipped by 3 bases and J by 1 base, with 7 bases between them. This CDR3 region has 13 residues. CDR1 and CDR2 from the germline V gene are ENHRY and SYGVKD.

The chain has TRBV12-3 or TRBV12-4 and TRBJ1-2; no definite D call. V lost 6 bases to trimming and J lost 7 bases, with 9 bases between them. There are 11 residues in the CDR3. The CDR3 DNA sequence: TGTGCCAGCAGGAAAGGGTTTGGCTACACCTTC. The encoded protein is CASRKGFGYTF.

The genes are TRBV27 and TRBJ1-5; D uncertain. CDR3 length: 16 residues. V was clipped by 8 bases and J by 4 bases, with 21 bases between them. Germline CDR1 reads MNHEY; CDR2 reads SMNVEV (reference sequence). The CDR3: CASGSTSGQPNQPQHF. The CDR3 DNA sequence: TGTGCCAGCGGTTCCACGAGCGGGCAGCCGAATCAGCCCCAGCATTTT.

CDR3 residues: CASSQGASGRYEQYF. The CDR3 nucleotides read TGTGCCAGCAGCCAAGGGGCTAGCGGGAGGTACGAGCAGTACTTC. The V gene is TRBV3-1 (or the pseudogene TRBV3-2), the J gene TRBJ2-7, with TRBD2 identical over 11 bases. The germline gives CDR1 LGHDT, CDR2 YNNKEL (reference sequence). The length of the CDR3 is 15 residues. After removal of 1 base from V and 4 bases from J, the junction contained 3 bases not matched to a gene.

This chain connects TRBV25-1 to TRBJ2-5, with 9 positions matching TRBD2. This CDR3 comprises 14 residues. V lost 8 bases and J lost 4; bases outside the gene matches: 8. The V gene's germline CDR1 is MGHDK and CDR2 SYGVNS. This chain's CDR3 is CASSLRGGGETQYF. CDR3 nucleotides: TGTGCCAGCTCACTGCGGGGGGGAGGAGAGACCCAGTACTTC.

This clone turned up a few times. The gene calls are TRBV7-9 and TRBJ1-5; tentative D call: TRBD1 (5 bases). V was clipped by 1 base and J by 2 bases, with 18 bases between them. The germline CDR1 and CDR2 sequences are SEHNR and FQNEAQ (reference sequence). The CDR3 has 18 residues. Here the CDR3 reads CASSLVRPGESGNQPQHF. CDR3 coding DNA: TGTGCCAGCAGCTTAGTTAGGCCGGGGGAAAGTGGCAATCAGCCCCAGCATTTT.